A selection of T cell receptor beta chains follows, all from one sample in a study of graft-versus-host responses after intestinal transplantation. Sequenced by immunoSEQ multiplex PCR; TCRdb stores in-frame clones only, minus some. The table includes some 9,800 clones, roughly 34% detected once. Sequences were derived from alloreactive CD8+ T cells from a mixed lymphocyte reaction culture, sampled before intestinal transplant. Every receptor here comes from a human patient who received an intestinal transplant. Each CDR3 is given with its conserved first and last residue. The D gene is left open where the match is weak. The size of a clone is reported for some rows only, either as once, few or many, or as a class for expanded clones.

NA	TRBV7-9	NA	TRBJ1-1	TGTGCCAGCAGCTTAGCCGCAGGGGTTAGAATGAACACTGAAGCTTTCTTT	CASSLAAGVRMNTEAFF
few	TRBV27	NA	TRBJ2-7	TGTGCCAGCAGTTTGGCTAGAGGCTACGAGCAGTACTTC	CASSLARGYEQYF
few	TRBV28	NA	TRBJ1-4	TGTGCCAGCAGCTGGCGGGGGACAACTAATGAAAAACTGTTTTTT	CASSWRGTTNEKLFF
few	TRBV6-5	TRBD2	TRBJ2-2	TGTGCCAGCGGGACTAGCGGAAACACCGGGGAGCTGTTTTTT	CASGTSGNTGELFF
NA	TRBV6-1	TRBD1	TRBJ1-6	TGTGCCAGCAGTGCCAGGACAGGCCCAGCGGGTTATAATTCACCCCTCCACTTT	CASSARTGPAGYNSPLHF
NA	TRBV4-1	TRBD1	TRBJ2-7	TGCGCCAGCAGCACGACAGGGAATCCCGTCTACGAGCAGTACTTC	CASSTTGNPVYEQYF
few	TRBV28	NA	TRBJ1-4	TGTGCCAGCAGTTTGTCAGTACGCGGTGAAAAACTGTTTTTT	CASSLSVRGEKLFF
few	TRBV6-5	NA	TRBJ2-1	TGTGCCAGCAGTTACATCGGGCGGGGTGAGCAGTTCTTC	CASSYIGRGEQFF
NA	TRBV5-4	NA	TRBJ2-2	TGTGCCAGCAGCTTCGGCGGGGTCACCGGGGAGCTGTTTTTT	CASSFGGVTGELFF
large	TRBV28	TRBD1	TRBJ1-5	TGTGCCAGCAGAGGACAGGGGCGGATTAATCAGCCCCAGCATTTT	CASRGQGRINQPQHF
NA	TRBV9	TRBD2	TRBJ2-2	TGTGCCAGCAGCGTCCGGCTACTAGCGGGGGGAGAAGGGGCCGGGGAGCTGTTTTTT	CASSVRLLAGGEGAGELFF
NA	TRBV9	TRBD1	TRBJ1-2	TGTGCCAGCAGCGTAGGAGGGGGCGAGGGCTATGGCTACACCTTC	CASSVGGGEGYGYTF
few	TRBV7-9	NA	TRBJ2-5	TGTGCCAGCAGCTTAGAATGGCAACCCCAAGAGACCCAGTACTTC	CASSLEWQPQETQYF
NA	TRBV9	TRBD1	TRBJ2-1	TGTGCCAGCAGCGTAGATGGGACAGGGAGTTACAATGAGCAGTTCTTC	CASSVDGTGSYNEQFF
NA	TRBV4-1	TRBD1	TRBJ1-4	TGCGCCAGCAGCCACCTACAGGGGAGGCAGGGAAAACTGTTTTTT	CASSHLQGRQGKLFF
NA	TRBV19	NA	TRBJ2-1	TGTGCCAGTAGTATAGCGGGGACACAGAACAATGAGCAGTTCTTC	CASSIAGTQNNEQFF
NA	TRBV28	TRBD1	TRBJ2-1	TGTGCCAGCAGCCCCGTGGCGTTGAGGGACAGAGCGGCCAATGAGCAGTTCTTC	CASSPVALRDRAANEQFF
few	TRBV7-2	NA	TRBJ2-7	TGTGCCAGCGGGAGGGGGACCTACGAGCAGTACTTC	CASGRGTYEQYF
few	TRBV5-6	NA	TRBJ2-3	TGTGCCAGCAGCTTTAACACAGATACGCAGTATTTT	CASSFNTDTQYF
NA	TRBV27	TRBD1	TRBJ2-1	TGTGCCAGCAGTTTATCTTGGACAGGGGTCAATGAGCAGTTCTTC	CASSLSWTGVNEQFF
NA	TRBV7-6	TRBD1	TRBJ1-1	TGTGCCAGCAGCCTCACAGGGGGCCTAGCCTACGGCACTGAAGCTTTCTTT	CASSLTGGLAYGTEAFF
NA	TRBV18	TRBD1	TRBJ1-5	TGTGCCAGCTCTTCAAGGGGGCCGGGTCAGCCCCAGCATTTT	CASSSRGPGQPQHF
NA	TRBV4-1	NA	TRBJ2-7	TGCGCCAGCAGCCAAGAGCCAGGGATCGCCTACGAGCAGTACTTC	CASSQEPGIAYEQYF
NA	TRBV6-5	NA	TRBJ2-1	TGTGCCAGCAGTTACTCCAGTCCCAATGAGCAGTTCTTC	CASSYSSPNEQFF
NA	TRBV9	TRBD2	TRBJ2-1	TGTGCCAGCAGCGTAGAACTGAACAGCGGGGGGCTCAATGAGCAGTTCTTC	CASSVELNSGGLNEQFF